This paragraph reports one T cell receptor beta chain. Its antigen remains undetermined. Nothing much larger sits one base from this clone, and base qualities are not available. The data stem from a study of OX40 agonist ivuxolimab in advanced cancers. Concerning the study at large: The costimulatory receptor OX40 (CD134) was targeted by ivuxolimab, a fully human IgG2 agonistic monoclonal antibody. The point of sequencing TCRbeta in the periphery was to test whether ivuxolimab changed TCR sequence diversity and drove clonal T-cell expansion. In the dose-escalation cohort, around 80% of patients were male, and the mean age was 60 years with a range of about 20 to 79. Intravenous ivuxolimab was administered to patients every 2 weeks at six dose levels: 0.01, 0.1, 0.3, 1.5, 3 and 10 mg/kg. Patients were allowed to have had prior anti-PD-1, anti-PD-L1 or anti-CTLA-4 therapy, and around 37% of the dose-escalation patients had previously received checkpoint inhibitors. Partial responses occurred in three dose-escalation patients, of whom one had hepatocellular carcinoma and two had cutaneous melanoma. Of the roughly 51 patients in dose escalation, 19 had hepatocellular carcinoma, approximately 15 had melanoma, 9 had renal cell carcinoma and 9 had head and neck cancer. The paper reports the monotherapy dose-escalation portion (N ≈ 50 patients) of the phase I ivuxolimab trial. Beyond this particular receptor, the publication reports: Clonal expansion of both CD4+ and CD8+ blood T cells was observed from baseline to week 6 at doses 0.1 to 3.0 mg/kg. Partial responders in the 0.1-3.0 mg/kg groups had among the lowest normalized peripheral clonal expansion, especially among CD8+ T cells. After ivuxolimab, expanded clones were on average more numerous among CD8+ T cells than among CD4+ T cells. The antigen specificity of the clonally expanded peripheral T cells was not determined. Low levels of normalized T-cell clonal expansion were also seen in some patients who did not respond.

Genomic DNA was extracted from sorted cells for sequencing of the TCRbeta CDR3 region. The immunoSEQ Assay was used to sequence the TCRbeta CDR3 regions. Entries here come from immuneACCESS through TCRdb and include only in-frame sequences with V and J called. Some clones fail to appear in such tables; in the studies checked, an unresolved V gene covers under half of the shortfall, and the cause of the remainder is unknown. This sample is represented by over 60,000 clones; 70% to 90% of them were singletons. Approximately 0.38% of the sample lies in the top ten. The trial excluded patients who had a history of autoimmune disease or who were on systemic immunosuppression. In every dose cohort, peripheral blood was drawn for TCR sequencing at baseline, cycle 4 day 1, and cycle 7 day 1. The samples were taken from a phase I, first-in-human, multicenter, open-label dose-escalation trial of ivuxolimab. The trial enrolled adults with locally advanced or metastatic head and neck squamous cell, hepatocellular, melanoma or renal cell carcinoma. CD4+ and CD8+ T cells were sorted separately from peripheral blood before TCR sequencing.

V lost 3 bases and J lost 3 bases; the stretch between them is 9 bases long. The germline V gene gives CDR1 as MNHNS and CDR2 as SASEGT. The CDR3 sequence holds 13 residues, the cysteine and phenylalanine included. Only CDR3 DNA remains: 39 bases, in frame from the first base. The sequence links TRBV6-1 to TRBJ2-7; no D gene is confidently identified. The TCR comes from an adult with an advanced solid tumor such as melanoma, head and neck, liver or kidney cancer. This specimen consisted of CD4+ or CD8+ T cells sorted from blood, obtained in a trial of the OX40 agonist ivuxolimab. The CDR3 region reads CASSDGQDYEQYF. The bases read TGTGCCAGCAGTGATGGGCAGGACTACGAGCAGTACTTC.